Shown below are 7 T cell receptor beta chains from a single sample sequenced in a study of cytomegalovirus exposure and HLA in healthy donors. PCR used 60 Vbeta primers and 13 Jbeta primers. The repertoire was sequenced with immunoSEQ multiplex PCR; TCRdb's copy has only in-frame clones and lacks some. The table lists about 110,000 clones, roughly 80% of them singletons. Sequenced material: PBMCs. These receptors originate from a man between 60 and 75 years old in good health and CMV-seronegative.

The V call is TRBV21-1, the J call TRBJ1-2; the D call of TRBD1 is as the table states it, not checked on the DNA. TRBV21-1 is recorded as a pseudogene. The CDR3 covers 15 residues. CDR3 DNA: TGTGCCAGCAGCCACGCAGGGGACGAGAGCTATGGCTACACCTTC. Its protein product is CASSHAGDESYGYTF.

A few counts support this clone. J is TRBJ1-1 and V is TRBV6-6; D may be TRBD1 (5 bases). The CDR3 has 13 residues. Germline V gives CDR1 MNHNY, CDR2 SVGAGI (reference sequence). Trimming pared 2 bases from V and 1 base from J, leaving 5 bases between. The CDR3 here is CASSYTGNTEAFF. The CDR3 DNA is TGTGCCAGCAGTTACACAGGGAACACTGAAGCTTTCTTT.

The rearrangement links TRBV7-2 to TRBJ2-1; 10 bases agree with TRBD2. The CDR3 loop spans 15 amino acids. V lost 5 bases to trimming and J lost 4 bases; unmatched junction nucleotides: 5. Germline-derived CDR1 and CDR2 are SGHTA and FQGNSA. The CDR3, as DNA: TGTGCCAGCAGCATAACTAGCGGGGAGTACAATGAGCAGTTCTTC. As protein: CASSITSGEYNEQFF.

The chain recombines TRBV7-9 with TRBJ1-4; 12 bases fit TRBD1. The germline CDR1 and CDR2 sequences are SEHNR and FQNEAQ (reference sequence). The CDR3 length is 15 residues. Unmatched junction bases numbered 4, after V lost 5 bases and J lost 6 bases. CDR3 protein: CASSPGQGADEKLFF. CDR3 sequence (DNA): TGTGCCAGCAGCCCGGGACAGGGGGCTGATGAAAAACTGTTTTTT. The whole variable domain, filled in from reference TRBV7-9 and TRBJ1-4, reads DTGVSQNPRHKITKRGQNVTFRCDPISEHNRLYWYRQTLGQGPEFLTYFQNEAQLEKSRLLSDRFSAERPKGSFSTLEIQRTEQGDSAMYLCASSPGQGADEKLFFGSGTQLSVL.

The genes are TRBV5-1 and TRBJ1-2, with a tentative D call TRBD1 (6 bases). Germline CDR1 is SGHRS and CDR2 is YFSETQ. The CDR3 extends over 15 amino acids. The ends were cut back, 1 base at V and 4 bases at J, with 14 bases in the middle. The CDR3 loop is CASSLQGGASYGYTF. CDR3 in DNA: TGCGCCAGCAGCTTGCAAGGGGGGGCTTCCTATGGCTACACCTTC.

The sample holds one count of this clone. The J gene is TRBJ2-1, the V gene TRBV29-1; D unclear. CDR3 length: 14 amino acids. Trimming removed 6 bases at V and 3 bases at J, with 15 bases between. Germline V lookup: CDR1 SQVTM, CDR2 ANQGSEA. CDR3 nucleotide sequence: TGCAGCGTACCAAACGAGCGTTTCTACAATGAGCAGTTCTTC. Amino acid sequence: CSVPNERFYNEQFF.

The chain uses TRBV7-2 and TRBJ2-5; TRBD2 agrees at 8 bases. The germline V gene encodes CDR1 SGHTA and CDR2 FQGNSA. CDR3 size: 15 residues. The junction had 7 bases not matched to a gene; V was cut back by 2 bases and J by 5 bases. The CDR3 loop is CASSLSGGRWETQYF. CDR3 DNA: TGTGCCAGCAGCTTATCGGGGGGGCGGTGGGAGACCCAGTACTTC.